This T cell receptor (beta chain) was retrieved from a study of shared clonotypes between healthy human individuals. Generated by immunoSEQ multiplex PCR, the TCRdb table keeps only in-frame clones and is missing some. The sample has millions of clones; approximately 95% are singletons. Per the germline V gene, CDR1 is SEHNR and CDR2 is FQNEAQ (reference sequence). This CDR3 has 14 amino acids. After removal of 4 bases from V and 3 bases from J, the junction contained 2 bases not matched to a gene. The sequence came from a man between 18 and 29 years old in good health. Some clones in this sample may be carry-over from other donors' samples. The gene calls are TRBV7-9 and TRBJ2-5; 10 nucleotides align to TRBD2. Sequencing input: naive CD4+ T cells from PBMCs. Stated subset: CD45RA+ positively selected. For the CDR3, the DNA is TGTGCCAGCAGCTATACTAGCGGGGAAGAGACCCAGTACTTC. Protein product: CASSYTSGEETQYF. The full variable domain, rest sourced from reference TRBV7-9 and TRBJ2-5, is DTGVSQNPRHKITKRGQNVTFRCDPISEHNRLYWYRQTLGQGPEFLTYFQNEAQLEKSRLLSDRFSAERPKGSFSTLEIQRTEQGDSAMYLCASSYTSGEETQYFGPGTRLLVL.